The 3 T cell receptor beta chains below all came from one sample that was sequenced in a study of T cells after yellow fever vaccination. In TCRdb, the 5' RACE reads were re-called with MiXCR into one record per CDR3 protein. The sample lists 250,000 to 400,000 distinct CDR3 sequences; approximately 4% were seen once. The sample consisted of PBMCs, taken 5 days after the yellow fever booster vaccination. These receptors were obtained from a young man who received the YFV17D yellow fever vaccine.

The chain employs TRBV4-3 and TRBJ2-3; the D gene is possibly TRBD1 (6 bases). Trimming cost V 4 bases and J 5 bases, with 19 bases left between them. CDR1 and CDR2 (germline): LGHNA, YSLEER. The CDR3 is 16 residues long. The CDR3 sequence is CASSPISQGLEDTQYF. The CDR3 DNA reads TGCGCCAGCAGCCCGATCTCACAGGGTCTGGAAGATACGCAGTATTTT.

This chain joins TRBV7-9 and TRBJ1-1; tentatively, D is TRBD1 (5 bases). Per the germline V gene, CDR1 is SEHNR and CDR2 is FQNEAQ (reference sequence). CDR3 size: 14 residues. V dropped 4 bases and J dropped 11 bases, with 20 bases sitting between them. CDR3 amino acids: CASSSHEGSVRAFF. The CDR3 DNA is TGTGCCAGCAGCTCCCATGAGGGGTCGGTAAGGGCTTTCTTT.

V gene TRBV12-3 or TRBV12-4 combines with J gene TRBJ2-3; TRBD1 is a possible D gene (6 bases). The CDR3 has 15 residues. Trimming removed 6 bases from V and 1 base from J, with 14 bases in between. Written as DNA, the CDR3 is TGTGCCAGCAGCCGCGGACAGAGAGGCACAGATACGCAGTATTTT. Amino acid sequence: CASSRGQRGTDTQYF.